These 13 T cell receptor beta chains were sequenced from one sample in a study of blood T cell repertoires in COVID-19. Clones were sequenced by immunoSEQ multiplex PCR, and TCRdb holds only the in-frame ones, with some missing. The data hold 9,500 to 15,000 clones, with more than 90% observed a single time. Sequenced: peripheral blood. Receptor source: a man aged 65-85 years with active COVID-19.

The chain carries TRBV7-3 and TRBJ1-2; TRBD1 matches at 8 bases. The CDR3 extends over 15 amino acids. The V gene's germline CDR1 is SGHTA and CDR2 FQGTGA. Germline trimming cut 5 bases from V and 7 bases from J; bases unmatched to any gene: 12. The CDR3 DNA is TGTGCCAGCAGCCAGGAAAGGACAGGGCAGAGTGGCTACACCTTC. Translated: CASSQERTGQSGYTF.

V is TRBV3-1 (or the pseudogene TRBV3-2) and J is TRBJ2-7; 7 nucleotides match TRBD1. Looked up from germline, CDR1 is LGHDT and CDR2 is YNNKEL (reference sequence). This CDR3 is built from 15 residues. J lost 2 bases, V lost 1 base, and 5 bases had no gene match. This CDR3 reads CASSQGQGGPYEQYF. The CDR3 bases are TGTGCCAGCAGCCAAGGACAGGGCGGGCCCTACGAGCAGTACTTC.

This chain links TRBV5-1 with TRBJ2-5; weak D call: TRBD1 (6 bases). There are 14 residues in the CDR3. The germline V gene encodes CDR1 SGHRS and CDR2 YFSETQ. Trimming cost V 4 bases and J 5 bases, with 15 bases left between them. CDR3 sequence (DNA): TGCGCCAGCAGCCCAGGACAGTCCGCGGAGACCCAGTACTTC. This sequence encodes CASSPGQSAETQYF.

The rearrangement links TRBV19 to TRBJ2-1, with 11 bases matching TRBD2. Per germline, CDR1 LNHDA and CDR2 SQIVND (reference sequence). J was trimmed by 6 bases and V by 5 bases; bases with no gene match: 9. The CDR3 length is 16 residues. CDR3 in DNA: TGTGCCAGTAGTCCGGGACTAGCGGAGGGGGGCAATGAGCAGTTCTTC. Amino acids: CASSPGLAEGGNEQFF.

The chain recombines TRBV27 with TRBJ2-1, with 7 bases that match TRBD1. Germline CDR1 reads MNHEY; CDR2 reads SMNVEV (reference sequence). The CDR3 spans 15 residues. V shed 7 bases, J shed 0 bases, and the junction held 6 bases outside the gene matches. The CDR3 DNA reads TGTGCCAGCAACCGACAGGGCGGCTCCTACAATGAGCAGTTCTTC. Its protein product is CASNRQGGSYNEQFF.

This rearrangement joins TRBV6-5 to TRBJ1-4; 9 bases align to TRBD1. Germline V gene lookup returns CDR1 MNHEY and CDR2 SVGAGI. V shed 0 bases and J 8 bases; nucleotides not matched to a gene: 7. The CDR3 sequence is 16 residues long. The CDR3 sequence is CASSYSPGTGREKLFF. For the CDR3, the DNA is TGTGCCAGCAGTTACTCCCCCGGGACAGGGCGAGAAAAACTGTTTTTT.

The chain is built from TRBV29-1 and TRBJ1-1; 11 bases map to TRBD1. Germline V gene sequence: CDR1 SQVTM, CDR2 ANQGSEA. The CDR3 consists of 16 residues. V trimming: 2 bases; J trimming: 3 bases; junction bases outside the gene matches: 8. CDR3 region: CSVEIWDRGADTEAFF. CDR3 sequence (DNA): TGCAGCGTTGAAATTTGGGACAGGGGGGCCGACACTGAAGCTTTCTTT. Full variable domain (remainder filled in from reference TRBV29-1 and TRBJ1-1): SAVISQKPSRDICQRGTSLTIQCQVDSQVTMMFWYRQQPGQSLTLIATANQGSEATYESGFVIDKFPISRPNLTFSTLTVSNMSPEDSSIYLCSVEIWDRGADTEAFFGQGTRLTVV.

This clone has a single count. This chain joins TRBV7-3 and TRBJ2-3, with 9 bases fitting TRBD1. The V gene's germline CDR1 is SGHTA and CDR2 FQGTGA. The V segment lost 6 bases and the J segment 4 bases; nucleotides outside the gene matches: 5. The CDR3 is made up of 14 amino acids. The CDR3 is CASRPTGGADTQYF. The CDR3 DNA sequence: TGTGCCAGCAGACCAACAGGGGGCGCAGATACGCAGTATTTT.

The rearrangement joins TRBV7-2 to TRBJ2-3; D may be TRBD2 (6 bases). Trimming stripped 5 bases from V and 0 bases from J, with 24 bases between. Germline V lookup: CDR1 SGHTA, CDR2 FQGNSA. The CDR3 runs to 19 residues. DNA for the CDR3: TGTGCCAGCAGCAACTTCGGGCTAGTGTGGGGGGTAAGCACAGATACGCAGTATTTT. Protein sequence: CASSNFGLVWGVSTDTQYF.

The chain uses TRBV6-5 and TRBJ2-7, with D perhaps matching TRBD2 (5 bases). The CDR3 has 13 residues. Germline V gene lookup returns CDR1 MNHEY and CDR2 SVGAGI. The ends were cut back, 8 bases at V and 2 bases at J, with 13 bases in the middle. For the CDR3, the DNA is TGTGCCAGCCGAATCTCCGGGACCTACGAGCAGTACTTC. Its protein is CASRISGTYEQYF.

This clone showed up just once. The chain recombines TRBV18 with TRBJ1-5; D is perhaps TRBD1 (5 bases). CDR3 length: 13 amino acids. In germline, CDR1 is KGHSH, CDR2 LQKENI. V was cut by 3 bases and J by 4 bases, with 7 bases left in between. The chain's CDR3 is CASSPSGNQPQHF. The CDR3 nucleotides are TGTGCCAGCTCACCCTCAGGGAATCAGCCCCAGCATTTT.

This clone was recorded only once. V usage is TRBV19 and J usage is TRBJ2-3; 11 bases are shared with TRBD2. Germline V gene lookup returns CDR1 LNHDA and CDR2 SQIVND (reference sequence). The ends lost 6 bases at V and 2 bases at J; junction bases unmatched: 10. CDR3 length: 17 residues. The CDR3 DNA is TGTGCCAGTAGCCTCCTAGTAGCGGGAGGGCCCACAGATACGCAGTATTTT. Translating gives CASSLLVAGGPTDTQYF.

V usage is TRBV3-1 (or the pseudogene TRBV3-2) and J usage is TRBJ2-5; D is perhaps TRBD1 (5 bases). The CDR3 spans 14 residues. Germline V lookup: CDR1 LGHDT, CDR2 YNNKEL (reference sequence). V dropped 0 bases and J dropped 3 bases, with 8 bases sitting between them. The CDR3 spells CASSQDTGKETQYF. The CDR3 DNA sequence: TGTGCCAGCAGCCAAGATACAGGCAAAGAGACCCAGTACTTC.